Sequencing of this T cell receptor beta chain was carried out in a study of a mutant IDH1 vaccine in newly diagnosed glioma. Study-level information: Vaccination followed radiotherapy alone by 4-6 weeks, or accompanied temozolomide cycles. Therapy received beforehand was radiotherapy, temozolomide, or both, with most patients given both.

Sequencing was performed with immunoSEQ multiplex PCR; in TCRdb, only in-frame clones are kept and a portion is missing. This table holds about 30,000 clones, approximately 78% found once. There are 15 residues in the CDR3. Trimming took off 5 bases at V and 6 bases at J, with 15 bases between the two ends. Per the germline V gene, CDR1 is SGHNT and CDR2 is YYREEE (reference sequence). Turning to this clone: As yet, its antigen is unknown.

The time point is: week 35, safety follow-up. With topical imiquimod, each dose of the vaccine consisted of 300 ug of mutant IDH1 20-mer peptide. Patients had eight vaccinations, in weeks 1, 3, 5, 7, 11, 15, 19 and 23. Diagnosis in the donors showed new WHO grade 3 or 4 astrocytomas that were IDH1-mutant and ATRX-lost. The chain uses TRBV5-4 and TRBJ1-6; D not resolved. This TCR was recovered from a woman between 35 and 50 years old with glioma. Material: PBMCs, obtained from a glioma patient whose treatment included an IDH1 peptide vaccine. CDR3 DNA sequence: TGTGCCAGCAGATTCGGGCCGCCGGGTAATTCACCCCTCCACTTT. The encoded protein is CASRFGPPGNSPLHF.